These 9 T cell receptor beta chains originate from one sample sequenced in a study of tumor-infiltrating lymphocytes in primary liver carcinoma. The study extracted blood RNA from unsorted whole blood and also extracted germline DNA. A primer in the constant region served to generate TCR beta cDNA from about 480 ng of total RNA. Three-round nested multiplex PCR performed with slightly modified ARM-PCR produced the TCR beta libraries. Forward primers for TRBV1-TRBV30 and a C-beta reverse primer served the first two PCR rounds, at around 9 cycles each. Each CDR3 protein is one row after TCRdb ran MiXCR on the multiplex PCR reads. The sample contains 250,000 to 400,000 distinct CDR3 sequences, over 55% of which appear only once. The source material was peripheral blood. All receptors come from a man aged 40-49 years with primary liver carcinoma and hepatitis B virus infection.

This clonotype has only a few counts. The J gene is TRBJ1-2, the V gene TRBV28; the match to TRBD1 covers 9 bases. J gave up 4 bases and V 7 bases, and 10 bases lay outside the gene matches. This CDR3 has 15 residues. Germline V CDR1 and CDR2: MDHEN, SYDVKM. CDR3 in DNA: TGTGCCAGCACCAAGTTACAGGGGGCAGGCTATGGCTACACCTTC. Encoded protein: CASTKLQGAGYGYTF.

The chain couples TRBV28 to TRBJ2-2; TRBD2 might be the D (6 bases). CDR1 and CDR2 from the germline V gene are MDHEN and SYDVKM. The CDR3 has 15 residues. Trimming took 3 bases from V and 6 from J, leaving 14 bases between them. For the CDR3, the DNA is TGTGCCAGCAGTTTGCGGGGAACGTTGGCCGGGGAGCTGTTTTTT. Translating gives CASSLRGTLAGELFF.

A remark on this clonotype: An end of the junction does not agree with germline; a read error may underlie this. The chain uses TRBV7-8 and TRBJ2-5; possibly TRBD1 or TRBD2 for D (6 bases each). This CDR3 comprises 13 residues. Per the germline V gene, CDR1 is SGHVS and CDR2 is FQNEAQ. The CDR3 spells CACSLEEGGTQYF. CDR3 nucleotide sequence: TGTGCCTGCAGTTTAGAGGAGGGGGGGACCCAGTACTTC. Based on the CDR3 plus reference TRBV7-8 and TRBJ2-5, the full variable domain is GAGVSQSPRYKVAKRGQDVALRCDPISGHVSLFWYQQALGQGPEFLTYFQNEAQLDKSGLPSDRFFAERPEGSVSTLKIQRTQQEDSAVYLCACSLEEGGTQYFGPGTRLLVL.

This clonotype was observed once. The gene calls are TRBV5-4 and TRBJ2-1, with D unresolved. CDR3 length: 12 residues. The V gene lost 4 bases and the J gene lost 5 bases, with 7 bases spanning the gap. Germline loops: CDR1 SGHNT, CDR2 YYREEE (reference sequence). CDR3 DNA sequence: TGTGCCAGCAGCCCATGGCACAATGAGCAGTTCTTC. Translated, it gives CASSPWHNEQFF.

As concerns this clonotype: This sequence may be a read error, since a much larger clone differs from it by one base. The genes are TRBV5-5 and TRBJ2-7; D perhaps matches TRBD1 (5 bases). This CDR3 has 12 amino acids. Per germline, CDR1 SGHKS and CDR2 YYEKEE (reference sequence). The CDR3 DNA is TGTGTCAGCACAGGCGGATCCTACGAGCAGTACTTC. Translation: CVSTGGSYEQYF.

This rearrangement joins TRBV12-3 or TRBV12-4 to TRBJ1-3; D might be TRBD1 (5 bases). The CDR3 has 15 residues. The germline V and J ends were trimmed by 2 bases and 0 bases, with 8 bases remaining between them. The DNA for the CDR3 is TGTGCCAGCAGTTTACCGGGGGGCTCTGGAAACACCATATATTTT. This sequence encodes CASSLPGGSGNTIYF.

About this clonotype itself: The junction departs from germline at one end; a sequencing error may be responsible. This chain uses TRBV29-1 with TRBJ2-1; 12 bases fit TRBD2. This CDR3 region has 15 residues. Germline values: CDR1 SQVTM, CDR2 ANQGSEA. The CDR3 DNA sequence: TGCAGCGTTTGCTTCACGGGACTAGCGGGCCTTGAGCAGCTCTTC. It yields the protein CSVCFTGLAGLEQLF.

This clonotype showed up many times. The chain has TRBV12-3 or TRBV12-4 and TRBJ1-1; a weak D match, TRBD1 (5 bases). CDR3 size: 12 residues. Trimming removed 3 bases at V and 7 bases at J, with 9 bases between. CDR3 loop: CASSFMQGEAFF. Written as DNA, the CDR3 is TGTGCCAGCAGTTTTATGCAGGGTGAAGCTTTCTTT.

The J gene is TRBJ1-6, the V gene TRBV6-2 or TRBV6-3, with D unresolved. Deletions cut 6 bases from V and 10 bases from J, with 25 bases between. The germline V gene has CDR1 MNHEY and CDR2 SVGEGT. This CDR3 is built from 17 residues. CDR3 nucleotide sequence: TGTGCCAGCAGCCGCTCCGGGATAGGAGGATTCGGATCACCCCTCCACTTT. Amino acids: CASSRSGIGGFGSPLHF.